This record covers a single T cell receptor beta chain. With V trimmed by 11 bases and J by 7 bases, 5 bases remained unmatched. The CDR3 consists of 12 residues. Primers used for first-strand cDNA, a TRAV- and TRBV-specific set, covered both alpha and beta chains. TCRs underwent 15 to 25 PCR cycles of amplification with a constant-region primer and V-primer adapter. TCRdb re-derived calls from the reads in MiXCR, one entry per CDR3 protein. The sample holds 64,000 or so distinct CDR3 sequences; less than 35% are singletons and the top ten take around 10%. The data are from a study of low-dose radiotherapy and immunotherapy resistance in tumors. Time point: before trial treatment.

The chain employs TRBV23-1 and TRBJ2-1; 10 nucleotides line up with TRBD2. TRBV23-1 is identified as an open reading frame with a role that is uncertain. The receptor comes from a female donor with ovarian cancer. Sequenced material: PBMCs, taken before treatment. The CDR3 sequence is CAEASGGNEQFF. DNA of the CDR3: TGCGCCGAGGCTAGCGGGGGAAATGAGCAGTTCTTC.